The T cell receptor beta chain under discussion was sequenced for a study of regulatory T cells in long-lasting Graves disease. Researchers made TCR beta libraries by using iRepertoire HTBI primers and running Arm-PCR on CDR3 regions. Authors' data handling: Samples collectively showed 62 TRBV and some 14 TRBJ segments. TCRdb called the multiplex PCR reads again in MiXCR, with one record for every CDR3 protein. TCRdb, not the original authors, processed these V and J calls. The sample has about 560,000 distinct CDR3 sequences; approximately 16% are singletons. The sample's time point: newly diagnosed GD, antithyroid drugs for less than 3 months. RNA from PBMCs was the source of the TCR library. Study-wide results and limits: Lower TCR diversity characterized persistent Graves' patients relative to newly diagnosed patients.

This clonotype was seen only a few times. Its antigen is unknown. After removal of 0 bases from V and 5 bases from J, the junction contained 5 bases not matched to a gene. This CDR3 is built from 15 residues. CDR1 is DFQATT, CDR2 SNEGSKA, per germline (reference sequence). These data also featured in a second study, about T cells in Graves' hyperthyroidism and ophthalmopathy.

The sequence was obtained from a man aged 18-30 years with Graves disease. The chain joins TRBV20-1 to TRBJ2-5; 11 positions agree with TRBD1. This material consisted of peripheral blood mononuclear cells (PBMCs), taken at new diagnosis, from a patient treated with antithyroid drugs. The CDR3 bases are TGCAGTGCTAGAGATTCGGACAGGGGGCTGGAGACCCAGTACTTC. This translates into CSARDSDRGLETQYF.